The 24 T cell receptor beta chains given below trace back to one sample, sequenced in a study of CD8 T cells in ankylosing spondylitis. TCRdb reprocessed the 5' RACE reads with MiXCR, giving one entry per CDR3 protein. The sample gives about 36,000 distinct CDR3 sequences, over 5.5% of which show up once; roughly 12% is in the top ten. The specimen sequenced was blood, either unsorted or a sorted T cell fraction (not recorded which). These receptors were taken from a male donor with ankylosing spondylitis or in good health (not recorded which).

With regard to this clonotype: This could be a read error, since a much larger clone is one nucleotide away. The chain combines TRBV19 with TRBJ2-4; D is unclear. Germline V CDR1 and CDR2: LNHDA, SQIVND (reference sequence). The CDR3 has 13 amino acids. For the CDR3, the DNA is TGTGTCAGTACCCCGGGCGCTAAAAACATTCAGTACTTC. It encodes CVSTPGAKNIQYF.

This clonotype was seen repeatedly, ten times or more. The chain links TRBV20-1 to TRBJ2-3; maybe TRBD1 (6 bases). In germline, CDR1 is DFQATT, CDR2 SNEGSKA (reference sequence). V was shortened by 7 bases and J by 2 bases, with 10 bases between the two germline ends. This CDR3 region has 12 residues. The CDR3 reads CSDHRDTDTQYF. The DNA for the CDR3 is TGCAGTGACCACAGGGACACAGATACGCAGTATTTT.

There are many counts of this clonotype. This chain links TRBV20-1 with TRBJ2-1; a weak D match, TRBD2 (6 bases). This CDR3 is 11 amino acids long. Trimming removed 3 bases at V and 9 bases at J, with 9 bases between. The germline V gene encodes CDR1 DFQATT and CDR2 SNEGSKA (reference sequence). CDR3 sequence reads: CSASGGFEQFF. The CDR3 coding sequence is TGCAGTGCTAGCGGGGGTTTTGAGCAGTTCTTC.

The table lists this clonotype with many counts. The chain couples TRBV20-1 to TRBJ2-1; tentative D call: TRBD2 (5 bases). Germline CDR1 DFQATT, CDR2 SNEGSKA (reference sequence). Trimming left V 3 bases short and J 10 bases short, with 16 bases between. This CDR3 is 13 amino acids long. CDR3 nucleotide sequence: TGCAGTGCTAGCGTGGAGGTATCCCCCGAGCAGTTCTTC. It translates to CSASVEVSPEQFF.

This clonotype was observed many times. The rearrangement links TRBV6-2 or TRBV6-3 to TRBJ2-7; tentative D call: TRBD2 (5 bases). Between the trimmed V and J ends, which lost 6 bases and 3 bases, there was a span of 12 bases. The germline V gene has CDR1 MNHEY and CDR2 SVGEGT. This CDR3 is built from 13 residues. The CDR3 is CASRLLEGYEQYF. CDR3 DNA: TGTGCCAGCAGACTCTTAGAGGGCTACGAGCAGTACTTC.

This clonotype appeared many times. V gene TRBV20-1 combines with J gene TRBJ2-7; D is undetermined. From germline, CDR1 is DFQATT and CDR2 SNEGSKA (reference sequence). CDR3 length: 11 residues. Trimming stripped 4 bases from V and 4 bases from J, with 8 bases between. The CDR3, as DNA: TGCAGTGCTATAGTTCGGTACGAGCAGTACTTC. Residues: CSAIVRYEQYF.

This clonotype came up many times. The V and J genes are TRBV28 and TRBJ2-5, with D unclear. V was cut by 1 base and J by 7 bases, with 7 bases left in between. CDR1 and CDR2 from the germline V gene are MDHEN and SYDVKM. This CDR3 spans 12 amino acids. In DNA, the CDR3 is TGTGCCAGCAGTTTATTGTCCGGGACCCAGTACTTC. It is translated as CASSLLSGTQYF.

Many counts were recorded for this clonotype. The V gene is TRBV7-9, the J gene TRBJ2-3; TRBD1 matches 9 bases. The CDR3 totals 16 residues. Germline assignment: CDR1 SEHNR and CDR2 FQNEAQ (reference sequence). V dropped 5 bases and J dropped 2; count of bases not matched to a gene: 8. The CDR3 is CASSHTTGGITDTQYF. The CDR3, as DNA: TGTGCCAGCAGCCACACGACAGGGGGGATCACAGATACGCAGTATTTT.

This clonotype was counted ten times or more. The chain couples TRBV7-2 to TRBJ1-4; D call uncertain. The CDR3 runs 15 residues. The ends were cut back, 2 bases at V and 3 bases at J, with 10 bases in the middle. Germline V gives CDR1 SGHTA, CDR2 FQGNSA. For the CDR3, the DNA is TGTGCCAGCAGCTTATACGTCACAGCTAATGAAAAACTGTTTTTT. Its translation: CASSLYVTANEKLFF. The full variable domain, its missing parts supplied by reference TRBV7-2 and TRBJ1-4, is GAGVSQSPSNKVTEKGKDVELRCDPISGHTALYWYRQSLGQGLEFLIYFQGNSAPDKSGLPSDRFSAERTGGSVSTLTIQRTQQEDSAVYLCASSLYVTANEKLFFGSGTQLSVL.

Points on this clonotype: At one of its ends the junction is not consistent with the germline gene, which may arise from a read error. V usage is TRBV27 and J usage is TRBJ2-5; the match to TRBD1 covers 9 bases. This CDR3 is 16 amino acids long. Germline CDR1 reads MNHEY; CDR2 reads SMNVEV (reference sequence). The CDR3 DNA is TGTGCCGGCAGTTTGTCCGCCGGGACAGGGCTAGAGACCCAGTACTTC. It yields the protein CAGSLSAGTGLETQYF.

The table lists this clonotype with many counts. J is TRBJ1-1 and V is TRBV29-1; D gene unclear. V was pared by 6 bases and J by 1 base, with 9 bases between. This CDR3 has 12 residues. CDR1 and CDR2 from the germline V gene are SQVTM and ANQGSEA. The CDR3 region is CSVRQPNTEAFF. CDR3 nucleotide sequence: TGCAGCGTACGGCAGCCGAACACTGAAGCTTTCTTT.

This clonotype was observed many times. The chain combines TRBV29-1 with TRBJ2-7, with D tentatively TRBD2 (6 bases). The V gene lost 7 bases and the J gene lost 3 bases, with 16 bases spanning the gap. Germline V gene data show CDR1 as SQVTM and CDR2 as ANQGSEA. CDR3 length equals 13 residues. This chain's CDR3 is CSASGEGLYEQYF. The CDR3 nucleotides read TGCAGCGCATCGGGGGAAGGGCTCTACGAGCAGTACTTC.

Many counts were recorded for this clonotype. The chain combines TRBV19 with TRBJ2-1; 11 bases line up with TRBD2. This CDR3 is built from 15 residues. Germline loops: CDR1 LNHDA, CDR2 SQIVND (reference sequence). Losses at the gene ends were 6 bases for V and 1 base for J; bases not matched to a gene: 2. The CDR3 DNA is TGTGCCAGTAGATTAGCGGGAGGGTCCTACAATGAGCAGTTCTTC. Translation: CASRLAGGSYNEQFF.

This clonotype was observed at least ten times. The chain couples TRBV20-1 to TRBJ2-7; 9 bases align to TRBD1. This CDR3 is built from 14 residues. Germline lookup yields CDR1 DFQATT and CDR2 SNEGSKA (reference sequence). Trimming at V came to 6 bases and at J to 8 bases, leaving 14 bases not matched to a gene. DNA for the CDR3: TGCAGTGCACCCTCCGGGACAGGGTATGTCCAGCAGTACTTC. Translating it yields CSAPSGTGYVQQYF.

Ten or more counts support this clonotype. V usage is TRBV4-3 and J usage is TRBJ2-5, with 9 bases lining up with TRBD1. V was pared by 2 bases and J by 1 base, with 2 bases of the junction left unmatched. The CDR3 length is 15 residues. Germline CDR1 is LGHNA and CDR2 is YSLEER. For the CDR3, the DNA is TGCGCCAGCAGCCAACTGGGACAGGGCCAAGAGACCCAGTACTTC. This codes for CASSQLGQGQETQYF.

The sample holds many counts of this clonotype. The CDR3 DNA sequence: TGCAGTGCTGCGACAGGGATTAATTCACCCCTCCACTTT. This translates into CSAATGINSPLHF. The J gene is TRBJ1-6, the V gene TRBV20-1; 7 positions agree with TRBD1. With 5 bases clipped from V and 6 bases from J, the junction kept 4 bases outside the gene matches. The CDR3 contains 13 residues. Germline CDR1 is DFQATT and CDR2 is SNEGSKA (reference sequence).

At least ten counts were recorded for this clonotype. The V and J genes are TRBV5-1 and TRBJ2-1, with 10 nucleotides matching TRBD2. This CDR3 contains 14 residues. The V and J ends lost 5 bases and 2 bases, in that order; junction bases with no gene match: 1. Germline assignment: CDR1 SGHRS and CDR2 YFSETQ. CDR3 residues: CASRLAGAYNEQFF. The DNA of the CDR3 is TGCGCCAGCAGGCTAGCGGGGGCCTACAATGAGCAGTTCTTC.

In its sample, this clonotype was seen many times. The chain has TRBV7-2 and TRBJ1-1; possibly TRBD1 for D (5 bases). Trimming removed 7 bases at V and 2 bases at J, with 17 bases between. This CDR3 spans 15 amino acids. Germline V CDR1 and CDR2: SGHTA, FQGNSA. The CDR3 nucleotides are TGTGCCAGCACGGCCGGGGCTGTAACCAACACTGAAGCTTTCTTT. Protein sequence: CASTAGAVTNTEAFF.

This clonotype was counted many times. This CDR3 is CATSAPGLHTQYF. CDR3 DNA: TGTGCCACCAGTGCCCCGGGGCTACATACGCAGTATTTT. V is TRBV24-1 and J is TRBJ2-3; D tentatively fits TRBD1 or TRBD2 (5 bases each). The CDR3 contains 13 residues. Trimming left V 5 bases short and J 7 bases short, with 12 bases between. The germline V gene encodes CDR1 KGHDR and CDR2 SFDVKD.

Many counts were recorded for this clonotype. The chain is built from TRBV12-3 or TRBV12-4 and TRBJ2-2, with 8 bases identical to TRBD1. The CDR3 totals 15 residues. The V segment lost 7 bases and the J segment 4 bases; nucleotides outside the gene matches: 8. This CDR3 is CASIGSTGVTGELFF. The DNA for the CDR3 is TGTGCCAGCATTGGGTCGACAGGGGTCACCGGGGAGCTGTTTTTT.

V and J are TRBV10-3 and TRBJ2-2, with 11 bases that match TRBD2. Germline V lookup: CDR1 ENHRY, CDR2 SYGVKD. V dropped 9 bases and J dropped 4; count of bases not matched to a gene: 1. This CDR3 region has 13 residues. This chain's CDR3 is CAIGLAGTGELFF. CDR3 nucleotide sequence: TGTGCCATTGGACTAGCGGGCACCGGGGAGCTGTTTTTT.

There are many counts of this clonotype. CDR3 sequence (DNA): TGTGCCAGCTCACCATTTGACAGGGTAGGACTCGAGCAGTACTTC. Translated, it gives CASSPFDRVGLEQYF. The chain combines TRBV18 with TRBJ2-7; 7 bases align to TRBD1. This CDR3 spans 15 amino acids. CDR1 and CDR2 (germline): KGHSH, LQKENI. V lost 2 bases to trimming and J lost 6 bases; unmatched junction nucleotides: 10. The complete variable domain, with remaining parts taken from reference TRBV18 and TRBJ2-7, reads NAGVMQNPRHLVRRRGQEARLRCSPMKGHSHVYWYRQLPEEGLKFMVYLQKENIIDESGMPKERFSAEFPKEGPSILRIQQVVRGDSAAYFCASSPFDRVGLEQYFGPGTRLTVT.

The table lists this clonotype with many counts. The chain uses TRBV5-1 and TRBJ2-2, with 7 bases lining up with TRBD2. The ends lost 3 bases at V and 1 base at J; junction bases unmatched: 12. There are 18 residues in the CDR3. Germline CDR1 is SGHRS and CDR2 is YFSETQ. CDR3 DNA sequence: TGCGCCAGCAGCTCCTCCTCGGTTTCTAGCGGGAACACCGGGGAGCTGTTTTTT. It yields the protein CASSSSSVSSGNTGELFF.

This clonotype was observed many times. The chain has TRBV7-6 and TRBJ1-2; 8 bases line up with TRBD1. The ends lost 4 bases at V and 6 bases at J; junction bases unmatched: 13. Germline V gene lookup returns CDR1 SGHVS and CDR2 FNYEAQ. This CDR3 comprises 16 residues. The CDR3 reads CASSSSGTGPPNGYTF. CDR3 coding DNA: TGTGCCAGCAGCTCCAGCGGGACAGGACCTCCAAATGGCTACACCTTC.